This entry lists 2 T cell receptor beta chains sequenced from one sample in a study of T cells in Graves' hyperthyroidism and ophthalmopathy (dated by TCRdb to between 2018 and 2021). The library was obtained by multiplex PCR. Sequencing relied on an Illumina HiSeq 2000. TCR beta CDR3 regions were amplified from RNA transcripts. The TCR CDR3 was subjected to a first round of RT-PCR using the HTBI primer set and the Qiagen OneStep RT-PCR kit. TCRdb reprocessing: public reads trimmed at Q25 with fastp, clones called with MiXCR, in-frame beta chains kept. Each entry merges the rows of one CDR3 protein and shows their most common DNA and genes. Within this sample are 40,000 to 60,000 distinct CDR3 sequences, with roughly 50% of them counted one time only. About a tenth of the sample comes from the top ten. Sequenced material: blood. Receptors were obtained from a woman aged 45-60 years with Graves' ophthalmopathy.

Only a few counts were recorded for this clonotype. CDR3 bases: TGTGCCAGCAGGGTAAACGGACCAGTCCCTATAGCGCAGTATTTT. Its protein is CASRVNGPVPIAQYF. This chain links TRBV28 with TRBJ2-3; D unclear. CDR1 and CDR2 (germline): MDHEN, SYDVKM. V lost 6 bases, J lost 10 bases, and 23 bases lay in between. The CDR3 sequence is 15 residues long.

At least ten counts were recorded for this clonotype. The V and J genes are TRBV9 and TRBJ1-4, with no clear D. V lost 0 bases to trimming and J lost 7 bases, with 19 bases between them. CDR3 size: 17 residues. Germline CDR1 reads SGDLS; CDR2 reads YYNGEE. The CDR3 DNA is TGTGCCAGCAGCGTAGCTGATCGGGTGCCGCCGGGTGAAAAACTGTTTTTT. This encodes CASSVADRVPPGEKLFF.